The clone carrying this TCR beta chain was detected only a few times. Its antigen is undetermined. These data originate in a study of T cells after yellow fever vaccination. General study results and limits: In FACS-sorted repertoires, abundant clonotypes from the bulk population could appear as contaminants. Clonotypes found in both CD4 and CD8 compartments made up a small share. After the booster, 96% of CD4 and just over 85% of CD8 primary-response clones were re-detected.

A single record per CDR3 protein comes from TCRdb applying MiXCR to the 5' RACE reads. This sample has some 290,000 distinct CDR3 sequences; about 10% occur once, and the top ten carry around 3.2%. This TCR derives from a man aged 18 to 35 who received the YFV17D yellow fever vaccine. Sequencing used CD4+ T cells sorted from PBMCs, obtained 45 days after the yellow fever booster vaccination.

CDR3: CASSPTVRQGDGELFF. The CDR3 nucleotides read TGCGCCAGCAGCCCAACCGTCAGACAGGGGGACGGGGAGCTGTTTTTT. The J gene is TRBJ2-2, the V gene TRBV4-3; 9 nucleotides align to TRBD1. CDR3 size: 16 residues. The ends lost 4 bases at V and 7 bases at J; junction bases unmatched: 10. The germline V gene encodes CDR1 LGHNA and CDR2 YSLEER.